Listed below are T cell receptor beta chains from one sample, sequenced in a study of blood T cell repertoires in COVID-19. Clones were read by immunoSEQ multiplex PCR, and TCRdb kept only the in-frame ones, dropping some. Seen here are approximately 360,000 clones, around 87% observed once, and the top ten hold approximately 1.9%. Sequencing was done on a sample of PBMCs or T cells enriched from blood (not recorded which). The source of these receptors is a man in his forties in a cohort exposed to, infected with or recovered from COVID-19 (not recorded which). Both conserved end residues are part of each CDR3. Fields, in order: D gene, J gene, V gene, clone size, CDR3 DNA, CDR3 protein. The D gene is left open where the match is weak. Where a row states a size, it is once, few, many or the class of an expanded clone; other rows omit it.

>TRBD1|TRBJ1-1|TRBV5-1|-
TGCGCCAGCAGACTAGGGACAGGGAAGCTCCACACTGAAGCTTTCTTT
CASRLGTGKLHTEAFF
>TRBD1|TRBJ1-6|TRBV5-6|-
TGTGCCAGCAGCCCTCCGGGACAGAATCTTAATTCACCCCTCCACTTT
CASSPPGQNLNSPLHF
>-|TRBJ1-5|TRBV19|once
TGTGCCAGTATTAACCAGGGGAGCAATCAGCCCCAGCATTTT
CASINQGSNQPQHF
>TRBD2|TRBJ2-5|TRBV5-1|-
TGCGCCAGTTCCTCTAGCGGGCAACGGGAGACCCAGTACTTC
CASSSSGQRETQYF
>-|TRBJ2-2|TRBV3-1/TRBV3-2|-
TGTGCCAGCAGCCAAGCGGGGGAGTCGGCCGGGGAGCTGTTTTTT
CASSQAGESAGELFF
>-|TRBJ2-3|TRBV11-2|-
TGTGCCAGCAGCCAAGTCCCAGCGCGCACAGATACGCAGTATTTT
CASSQVPARTDTQYF
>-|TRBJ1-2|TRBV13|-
TGTGCCAGCAGCCTAGGACAGCCCTATGGCTACACCTTC
CASSLGQPYGYTF
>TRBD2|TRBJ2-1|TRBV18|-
TGTGCCAGCTCACCGGAGCTAGCGGGAGTGGGTGAGCAGTTCTTC
CASSPELAGVGEQFF
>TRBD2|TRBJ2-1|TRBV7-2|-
TGTGCCAGCAGCTTAGGGGGACTAGCGGGGACTAATGAGCAGTTCTTC
CASSLGGLAGTNEQFF
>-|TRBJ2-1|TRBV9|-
TGTGCCAGCAGCGTAGTGTCAGGGGCATCCTACAATGAGCAGTTCTTC
CASSVVSGASYNEQFF
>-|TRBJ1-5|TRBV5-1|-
TGCGCCAGCAGCTTGGGCGGCCAGCCGGAACAGCCCCAGCATTTT
CASSLGGQPEQPQHF
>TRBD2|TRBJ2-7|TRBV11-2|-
TGTGCCAGCAGCATCCGACGAGTCACTAGCGACGAGCAGTACTTC
CASSIRRVTSDEQYF
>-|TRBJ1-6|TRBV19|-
TGTGCCAGTAGTCTCATGGGAGGGCCAGAGGCTAATTCACCCCTCCACTTT
CASSLMGGPEANSPLHF
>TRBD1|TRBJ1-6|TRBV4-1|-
TGCGCCAGCAGCCTTAACTACGGGACAGGGGTTTTTAATTCACCCCTCCACTTT
CASSLNYGTGVFNSPLHF
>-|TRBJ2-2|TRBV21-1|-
TGTGCCAGCAGCTACCGGGACAGAAACACCGGGGAGCTGTTTTTT
CASSYRDRNTGELFF
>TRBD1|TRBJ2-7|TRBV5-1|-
TGCGCCAGCCGGGGACAGGACTACGAGCAGTACTTC
CASRGQDYEQYF
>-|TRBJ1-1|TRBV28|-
TGTGCCAGCAGTTCTATAGGGAGAAGCACTGAAGCTTTCTTT
CASSSIGRSTEAFF
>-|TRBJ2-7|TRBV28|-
TGTGCCAGCAGCCAACATGGACAGTCCTACGAGCAGTACTTC
CASSQHGQSYEQYF
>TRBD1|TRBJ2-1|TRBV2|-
TGTGCCAGCAGTAAAGACAGGGATTCCTACAATGAGCAGTTCTTC
CASSKDRDSYNEQFF
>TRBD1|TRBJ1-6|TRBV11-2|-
TGTGCCAGCAGCCTACAGGGGGCTGATAATTCACCCCTCCACTTT
CASSLQGADNSPLHF
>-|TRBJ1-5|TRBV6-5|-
TGTGCCAGCAGTTTTACAGTTTATGATAGCAATCAGCCCCAGCATTTT
CASSFTVYDSNQPQHF
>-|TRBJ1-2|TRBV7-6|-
TGTGCCAGCAGCTTAACGCGGAGAGATGGCTACACCTTC
CASSLTRRDGYTF
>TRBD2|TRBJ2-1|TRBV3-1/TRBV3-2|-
TGTGCCAGCAGCCAGGGACTAGCGATTTACAATGAGCAGTTCTTC
CASSQGLAIYNEQFF
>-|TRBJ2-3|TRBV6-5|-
TGTGCCAGCAGTTACTGGGGCGGGAAGAGCACAGATACGCAGTATTTT
CASSYWGGKSTDTQYF
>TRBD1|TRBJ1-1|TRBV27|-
TGTGCCAGCAGTGTAGTCGACAGGGGAACTGAAGCTTTCTTT
CASSVVDRGTEAFF
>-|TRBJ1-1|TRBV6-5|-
TGTGCCAGCAGTTACGGGACACGGAACACTGAAGCTTTCTTT
CASSYGTRNTEAFF
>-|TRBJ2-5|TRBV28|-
TGTGCCAGCAGTTTCGGGCGGACGAGGAGGGAGACCCAGTACTTC
CASSFGRTRRETQYF
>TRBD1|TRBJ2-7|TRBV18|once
TGTGCCAGCTCACCCGTCGGACAGGCATACACCTACGAGCAGTACTTC
CASSPVGQAYTYEQYF